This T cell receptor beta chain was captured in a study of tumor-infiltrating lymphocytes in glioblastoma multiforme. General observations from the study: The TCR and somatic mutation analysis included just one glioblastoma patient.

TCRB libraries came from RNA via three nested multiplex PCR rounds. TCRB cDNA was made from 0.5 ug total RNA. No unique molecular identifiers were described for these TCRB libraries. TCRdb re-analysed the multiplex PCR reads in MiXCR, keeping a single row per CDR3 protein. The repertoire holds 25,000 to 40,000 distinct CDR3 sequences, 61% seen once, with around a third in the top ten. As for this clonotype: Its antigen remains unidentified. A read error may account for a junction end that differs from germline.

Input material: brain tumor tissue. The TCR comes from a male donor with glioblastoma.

The CDR3 sequence is CASSLRLVGSYEQYF. CDR3 in DNA: TGCGCCAGCAGCCTGCGACTTGTTGGGTCCTACGAGCAGTATTTC. V and J are TRBV4-1 and TRBJ2-7, with D uncertain. The length of the CDR3 is 15 residues. Germline assignment: CDR1 MGHRA and CDR2 YSYEKL.